This T cell receptor (beta chain) was captured by sequencing in a study of blood T cell repertoires in COVID-19. Study-wide background: Spain, Italy and the United States supplied samples that represented acute and convalescent COVID-19. The cDNA or gDNA used as material had been derived from T cells, B-cell-depleted T cells, or PBMCs.

Original analysis: Using reference gene primer amplification, nucleated cell counts were estimated. Sequencing was performed with immunoSEQ multiplex PCR; in TCRdb, only in-frame clones are kept and a portion is missing. From that table come the V and J calls and clone size; the DNA was used to work out D and trimming. The sample contains 300,000 to 400,000 clones, around 91% of which appear only once. The sequencing input was peripheral blood. This receptor was identified in a woman younger than 35 who had recovered from COVID-19.

The DNA of the CDR3 is TGTGCCAGCAGCTTCCGCCTGGGGGCCGGGATCCTCTCTGGAAACACCATATATTTT. Translating gives CASSFRLGAGILSGNTIYF. V and J are TRBV5-6 and TRBJ1-3, with D possibly TRBD1 on 6 matching bases. Per the germline V gene, CDR1 is SGHDT and CDR2 is YYEEEE. V was cut by 2 bases and J by 0 bases, with 21 bases left in between. CDR3 size: 19 residues. Variable domain in full (rest from reference TRBV5-6 and TRBJ1-3): DAGVTQSPTHLIKTRGQQVTLRCSPKSGHDTVSWYQQALGQGPQFIFQYYEEEERQRGNFPDRFSGHQFPNYSSELNVNALLLGDSALYLCASSFRLGAGILSGNTIYFGEGSWLTVV.